This T cell receptor beta chain came from a study of blood T cell repertoires in COVID-19. Study as a whole: In each case, the material was cDNA or gDNA derived from T cells, B-cell-depleted T cells, or PBMCs.

Profiling relied on immunoSEQ multiplex PCR, and the TCRdb table lists in-frame clones only, not all of them. The sample yields some 330,000 clones, 75% to 90% seen once. Cohorts were assigned according to the clinical history that participants reported. Recovered status applied to Cohort 3 donors who had two consecutive negative PCRs. It also applied to those with clearance or with symptom resolution. Germline values: CDR1 LGHNA, CDR2 YNFKEQ. CDR3 length equals 15 residues. V lost 1 base and J lost 2, with 11 bases in between. The chain couples TRBV4-2 to TRBJ1-2, with unresolved D. Sequencing was performed on PBMCs or T cells enriched from blood (not recorded which). This clonotype was sampled from a man aged 30 to 45 who had recovered from COVID-19. CDR3: CASSQAGVANYGYTF. The CDR3 DNA reads TGTGCCAGCAGCCAAGCCGGTGTAGCCAACTATGGCTACACCTTC.